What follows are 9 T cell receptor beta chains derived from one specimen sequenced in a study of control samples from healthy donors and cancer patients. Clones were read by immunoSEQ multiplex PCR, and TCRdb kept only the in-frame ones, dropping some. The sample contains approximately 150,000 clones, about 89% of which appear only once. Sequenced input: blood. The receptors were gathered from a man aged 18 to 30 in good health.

The CDR3 loop reads CASSQGSGGVGYEQYF. CDR3 coding DNA: TGCGCCAGCAGCCAAGGGAGCGGAGGGGTAGGGTACGAGCAGTACTTC. V usage is TRBV4-1 and J usage is TRBJ2-7; D might be TRBD2 (6 bases). V was shortened by 1 base and J by 4 bases, with 17 bases between the two germline ends. The CDR3 is 16 amino acids. Looked up from germline, CDR1 is MGHRA and CDR2 is YSYEKL.

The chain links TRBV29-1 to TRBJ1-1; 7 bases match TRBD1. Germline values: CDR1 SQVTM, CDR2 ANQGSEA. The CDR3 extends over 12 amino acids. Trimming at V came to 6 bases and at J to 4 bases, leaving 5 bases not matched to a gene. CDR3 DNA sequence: TGCAGCGTCTACAGGGGTGGCACTGAAGCTTTCTTT. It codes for CSVYRGGTEAFF.

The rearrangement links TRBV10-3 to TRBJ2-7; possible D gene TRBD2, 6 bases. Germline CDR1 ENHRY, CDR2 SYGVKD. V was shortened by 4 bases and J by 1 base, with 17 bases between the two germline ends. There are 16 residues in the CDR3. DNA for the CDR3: TGTGCCATCAGTGGGTCCGGAGGGGATTTTTCCTACGAGCAGTACTTC. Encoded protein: CAISGSGGDFSYEQYF.

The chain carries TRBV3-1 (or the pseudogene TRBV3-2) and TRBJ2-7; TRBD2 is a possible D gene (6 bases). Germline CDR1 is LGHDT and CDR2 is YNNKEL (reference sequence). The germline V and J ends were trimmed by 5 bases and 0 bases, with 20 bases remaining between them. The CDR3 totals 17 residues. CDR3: CASSGRGWGLSSYEQYF. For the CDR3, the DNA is TGTGCCAGCAGCGGACGGGGCTGGGGACTCAGCTCCTACGAGCAGTACTTC.

CDR3 coding DNA: TGTGCCAGCAGCCATCAGGGTTTAGAAGAGACCCAGTACTTC. Its protein product is CASSHQGLEETQYF. The rearrangement uses TRBV3-1 (or the pseudogene TRBV3-2) and TRBJ2-5, with D maybe TRBD1 (5 bases). Trimming removed 3 bases at V and 3 bases at J, with 11 bases between. Looked up from germline, CDR1 is LGHDT and CDR2 is YNNKEL (reference sequence). This CDR3 region has 14 residues.

CDR3 sequence (DNA): TGTGCCAGCAGTGGCAACTGGCCAAACCTGGAACACAACAATGAGCAGTTCTTC. Translated, it gives CASSGNWPNLEHNNEQFF. The chain carries TRBV6-1 and TRBJ2-1; D not certain. Germline CDR1 reads MNHNS; CDR2 reads SASEGT. This CDR3 is built from 18 residues. Trimming shortened V by 4 bases and J by 5 bases, and 24 bases separated the two germline ends.

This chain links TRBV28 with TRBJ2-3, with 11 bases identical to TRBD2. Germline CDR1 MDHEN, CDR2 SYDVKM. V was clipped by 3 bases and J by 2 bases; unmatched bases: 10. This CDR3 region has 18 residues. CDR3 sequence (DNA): TGTGCCAGCAGTTTCGGCCTAGCGGGGGGTTCCTACACAGATACGCAGTATTTT. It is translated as CASSFGLAGGSYTDTQYF.

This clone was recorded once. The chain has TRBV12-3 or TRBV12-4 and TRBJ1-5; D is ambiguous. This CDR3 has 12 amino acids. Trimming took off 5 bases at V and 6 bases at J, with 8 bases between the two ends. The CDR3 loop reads CASSGSRQPQHF. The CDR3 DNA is TGTGCCAGCAGTGGGAGTCGTCAGCCCCAGCATTTT.

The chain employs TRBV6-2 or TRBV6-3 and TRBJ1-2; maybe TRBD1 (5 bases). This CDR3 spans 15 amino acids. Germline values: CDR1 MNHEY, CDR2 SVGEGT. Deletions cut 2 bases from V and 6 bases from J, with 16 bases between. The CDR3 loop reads CASSYGRAPLDGYTF. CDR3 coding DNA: TGTGCCAGCAGTTACGGCAGGGCCCCCCTTGATGGCTACACCTTC.